This T cell receptor beta chain was retrieved from a study of cytomegalovirus exposure and HLA in healthy donors. The PCR was carried out with 60 Vbeta primers and 13 Jbeta primers. The assay was immunoSEQ multiplex PCR, and TCRdb's table has in-frame clones only and misses some. Of 70,000 to 90,000 clones listed, over 60% are singletons. This CDR3 has 16 residues. V gave up 3 bases and J gave up 0 bases, with 14 bases separating them. Germline CDR1 and CDR2: LNHDA and SQIVND (reference sequence). Points on this clone: Antigen specificity is unknown.

Study-wide findings and caveats: Per published reports, the classifier diagnosed cytomegalovirus status with high specificity and sensitivity. In an earlier analysis, about 87% or about 30%: the productive usage of most TCR beta V segments. The HLA-A and HLA-B alleles of most subjects were reportedly predicted accurately from TCR beta sequences. Researchers left out some V segments, among them TRBV6-2 and TRBV6-3, as indistinguishable.

The material sequenced was PBMCs. This receptor was taken from a man between 60 and 75 years old in good health and CMV-seronegative. The chain carries TRBV19 and TRBJ1-2; tentatively, D is TRBD1 (6 bases). Written as DNA, the CDR3 is TGTGCCAGTAGTATCGCAACAGGGTGGACTAACTATGGCTACACCTTC. Its protein is CASSIATGWTNYGYTF.